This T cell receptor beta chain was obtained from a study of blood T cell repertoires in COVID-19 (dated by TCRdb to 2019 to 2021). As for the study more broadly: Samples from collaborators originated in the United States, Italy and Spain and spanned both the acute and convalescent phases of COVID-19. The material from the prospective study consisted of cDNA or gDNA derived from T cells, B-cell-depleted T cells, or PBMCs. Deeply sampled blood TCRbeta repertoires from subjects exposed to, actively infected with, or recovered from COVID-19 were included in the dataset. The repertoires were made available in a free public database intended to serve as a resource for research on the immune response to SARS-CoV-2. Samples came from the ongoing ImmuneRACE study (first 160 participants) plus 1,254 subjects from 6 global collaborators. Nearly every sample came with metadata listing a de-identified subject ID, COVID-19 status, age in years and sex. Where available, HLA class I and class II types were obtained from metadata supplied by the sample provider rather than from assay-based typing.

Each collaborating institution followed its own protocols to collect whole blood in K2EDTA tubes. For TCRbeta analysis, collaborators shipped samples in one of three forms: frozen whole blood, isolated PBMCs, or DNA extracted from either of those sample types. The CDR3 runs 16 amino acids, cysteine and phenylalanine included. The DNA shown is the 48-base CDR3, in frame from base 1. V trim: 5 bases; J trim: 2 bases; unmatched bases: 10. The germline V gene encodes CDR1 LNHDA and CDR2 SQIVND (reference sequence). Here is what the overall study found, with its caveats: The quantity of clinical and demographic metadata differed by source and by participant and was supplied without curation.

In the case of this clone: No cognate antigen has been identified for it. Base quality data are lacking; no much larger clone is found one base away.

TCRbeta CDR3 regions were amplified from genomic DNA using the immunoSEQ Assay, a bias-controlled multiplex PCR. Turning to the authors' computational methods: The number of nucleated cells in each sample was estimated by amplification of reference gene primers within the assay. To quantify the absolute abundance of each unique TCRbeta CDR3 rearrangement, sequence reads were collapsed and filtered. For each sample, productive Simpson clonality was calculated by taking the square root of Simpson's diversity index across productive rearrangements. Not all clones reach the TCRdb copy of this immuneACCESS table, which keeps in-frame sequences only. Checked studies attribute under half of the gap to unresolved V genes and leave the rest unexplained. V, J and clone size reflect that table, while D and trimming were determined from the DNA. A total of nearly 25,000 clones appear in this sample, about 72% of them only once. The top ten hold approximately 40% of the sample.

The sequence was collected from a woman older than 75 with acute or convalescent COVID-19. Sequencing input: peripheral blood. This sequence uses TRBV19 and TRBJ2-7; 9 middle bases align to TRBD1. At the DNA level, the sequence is TGTGCCAGTAGTGCCTGGACAGGGGCTTCCCCCTACGAGCAGTACTTC. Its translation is CASSAWTGASPYEQYF.